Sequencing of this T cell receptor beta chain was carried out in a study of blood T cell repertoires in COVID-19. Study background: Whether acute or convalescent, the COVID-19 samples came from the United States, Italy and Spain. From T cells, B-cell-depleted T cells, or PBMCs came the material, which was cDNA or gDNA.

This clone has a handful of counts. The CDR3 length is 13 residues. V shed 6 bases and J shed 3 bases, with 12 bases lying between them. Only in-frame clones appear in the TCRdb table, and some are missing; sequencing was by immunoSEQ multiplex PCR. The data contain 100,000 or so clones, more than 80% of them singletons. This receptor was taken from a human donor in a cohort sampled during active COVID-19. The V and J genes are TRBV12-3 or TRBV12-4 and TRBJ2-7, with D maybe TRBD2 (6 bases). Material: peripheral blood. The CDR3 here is CASRRTTSYEQYF. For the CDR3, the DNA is TGTGCCAGCAGGAGGACTACAAGCTACGAGCAGTACTTC.